The next 21 T cell receptor beta chains were all read from a single sample in a study of cytomegalovirus exposure and HLA in healthy donors. Vbeta (60) and Jbeta (13) primers were used in the PCR. The assay was immunoSEQ multiplex PCR, and TCRdb's table has in-frame clones only and misses some. The sample holds 100,000 or so clones, roughly 80% seen once. Sequenced: PBMCs. The receptors were gathered from a female donor in good health and CMV-seropositive.

The CDR3: CSVVLGLRGYTF. The DNA of the CDR3 is TGCAGCGTTGTCTTGGGGCTGCGGGGCTACACCTTC. The chain links TRBV29-1 to TRBJ1-2; D perhaps matches TRBD1 (5 bases). CDR1 is SQVTM, CDR2 ANQGSEA, per germline. The V end lost 4 bases, the J end lost 8 bases, and 14 bases lay between the germline ends. The CDR3 spans 12 residues.

The chain has TRBV5-5 and TRBJ1-2; D is unclear. The V end lost 2 bases, the J end lost 3 bases, and 17 bases lay between the germline ends. This CDR3 region has 16 residues. Germline lookup yields CDR1 SGHKS and CDR2 YYEKEE (reference sequence). CDR3 residues: CASSFGLSRLDYGYTF. In DNA, the CDR3 is TGTGCCAGCAGCTTCGGGTTATCGAGGCTAGACTATGGCTACACCTTC.

Only one count was recorded for this clone. The chain combines TRBV7-9 with TRBJ2-7, with D possibly matching TRBD1 (6 bases). Germline V gives CDR1 SEHNR, CDR2 FQNEAQ (reference sequence). The CDR3 is 18 amino acids. V dropped 1 base and J dropped 1 base, with 20 bases sitting between them. Here the CDR3 DNA reads TGTGCCAGCAGCTTAGGATCGAAGGGGAACAGGGCTTCCTACGAGCAGTACTTC. It encodes CASSLGSKGNRASYEQYF.

The sample holds a few counts of this clone. The CDR3 DNA sequence: TGTGCCAGCAGCCGAAATCCGGGACAGGGCACTGAAGCTTTCTTT. Amino acid sequence: CASSRNPGQGTEAFF. J is TRBJ1-1 and V is TRBV11-2, with TRBD1 matching over 9 bases. The germline CDR1 and CDR2 sequences are SGHAT and FQNNGV. CDR3 length equals 15 residues. J was trimmed by 4 bases and V by 5 bases; bases with no gene match: 8.

A single count supports this clone. The J gene is TRBJ2-1, the V gene TRBV11-2; 8 bases fit TRBD2. Germline V gene sequence: CDR1 SGHAT, CDR2 FQNNGV. V lost 0 bases to trimming and J lost 6 bases; unmatched junction nucleotides: 13. The CDR3 totals 18 residues. CDR3 residues: CASSLDLAGTSRRNEQFF. The CDR3 bases are TGTGCCAGCAGCTTAGATCTGGCCGGGACTAGTCGTCGCAATGAGCAGTTCTTC. Supplemented by reference TRBV11-2 and TRBJ2-1, the full variable domain reads EAGVAQSPRYKIIEKRQSVAFWCNPISGHATLYWYQQILGQGPKLLIQFQNNGVVDDSQLPKDRFSAERLKGVDSTLKIQPAKLEDSAVYLCASSLDLAGTSRRNEQFFGPGTRLTVL.

The chain employs TRBV5-1 and TRBJ2-2, with 10 bases identical to TRBD1. The CDR3 spans 16 residues. The ends lost 4 bases at V and 6 bases at J; junction bases unmatched: 9. Germline assignment: CDR1 SGHRS and CDR2 YFSETQ. As DNA, the CDR3 is TGCGCCAGCAGCCGGGACAGGGGCCTAACCGCCGGGGAGCTGTTTTTT. Amino acid sequence: CASSRDRGLTAGELFF. The full variable domain, completed using reference TRBV5-1 and TRBJ2-2, is KAGVTQTPRYLIKTRGQQVTLSCSPISGHRSVSWYQQTPGQGLQFLFEYFSETQRNKGNFPGRFSGRQFSNSRSEMNVSTLELGDSALYLCASSRDRGLTAGELFFGEGSRLTVL.

The V call is TRBV5-5, the J call TRBJ1-6, with TRBD1 identical over 8 bases. The CDR3 extends over 17 amino acids. CDR1 is SGHKS and CDR2 is YYEKEE in the germline V gene (reference sequence). V was pared by 4 bases and J by 0 bases, with 6 bases of the junction left unmatched. This CDR3 reads CASSPGQDRSYNSPLHF. CDR3 coding DNA: TGTGCCAGCAGCCCGGGACAGGACCGCTCCTATAATTCACCCCTCCACTTT. Looking up the rest from reference TRBV5-5 and TRBJ1-6 gives the full variable domain: DAGVTQSPTHLIKTRGQQVTLRCSPISGHKSVSWYQQVLGQGPQFIFQYYEKEERGRGNFPDRFSARQFPNYSSELNVNALLLGDSALYLCASSPGQDRSYNSPLHFGNGTRLTVT.

The rearrangement links TRBV2 to TRBJ1-2; 10 nucleotides line up with TRBD1. The CDR3 consists of 12 residues. J lost 9 bases, V lost 4 bases, and 2 bases had no gene match. CDR1 and CDR2 from the germline V gene are SNHLY and FYNNEI. CDR3 region: CASSGQGASYTF. The DNA for the CDR3 is TGTGCCAGCAGTGGACAGGGGGCTAGCTACACCTTC.

The J gene is TRBJ2-6, the V gene TRBV6-6; no definite D call. The germline V gene has CDR1 MNHNY and CDR2 SVGAGI (reference sequence). This CDR3 has 15 residues. Trimming shortened V by 2 bases and J by 4 bases, and 9 bases separated the two germline ends. DNA of the CDR3: TGTGCCAGCAGTTACGGGCCCGGAGGGGCCAACGTCCTGACTTTC. Translated, it gives CASSYGPGGANVLTF.

The CDR3 spells CASSYSGGKAQHF. For the CDR3, the DNA is TGTGCCAGCAGTTACTCAGGGGGCAAGGCCCAGCATTTT. This sequence joins TRBV6-5 and TRBJ1-5, with 7 nucleotides matching TRBD1. The V gene end was trimmed by 0 bases and the J gene end by 11 bases; junction bases not matched to a gene: 4. The CDR3 totals 13 residues. CDR1 is MNHEY, CDR2 SVGAGI, per germline.

This clone was seen more than once but under ten times. The chain couples TRBV19 to TRBJ1-2; D is uncertain. V was trimmed by 3 bases and J by 6 bases, leaving 8 bases between them. The CDR3 contains 12 residues. Germline V CDR1 and CDR2: LNHDA, SQIVND (reference sequence). The CDR3 sequence is CASSISGDGYTF. The CDR3 DNA is TGTGCCAGTAGTATTTCGGGAGATGGCTACACCTTC.

This clone has just a few counts. The rearrangement uses TRBV5-1 and TRBJ1-1; no clear D gene. With 1 base removed from V and 4 bases from J, the gap between germline ends came to 8 bases. Germline lookup yields CDR1 SGHRS and CDR2 YFSETQ. The CDR3 is 13 amino acids. The CDR3 DNA reads as TGCGCCAGCAGCTTGCCAGGCCGCACTGAAGCTTTCTTT. This sequence encodes CASSLPGRTEAFF.

The chain couples TRBV12-1 to TRBJ2-1; the table names TRBD2, a call not compared with the DNA. TRBV12-1 is listed as a pseudogene. The CDR3 totals 14 residues. The CDR3 nucleotides read TGTGCCAGTACGCCTCAGAGGAGCTACAATGAGCAGTTCTTC. Amino acids: CASTPQRSYNEQFF.

The chain combines TRBV10-1 with TRBJ2-5; no clear D. CDR1 and CDR2 from the germline V gene are WNHNN and SYGVQD (reference sequence). Trimming removed 1 base from V and 4 bases from J, with 10 bases in between. This CDR3 has 14 residues. The CDR3 coding sequence is TGCGCCAGCAGTGAGTGTGGGCCAAGAGAGACCCAGTACTTC. Translating gives CASSECGPRETQYF.

This CDR3 is CASGSGGSNYGYTF. CDR3 sequence (DNA): TGTGCCAGCGGGTCCGGGGGGTCTAACTATGGCTACACCTTC. The J gene is TRBJ1-2, the V gene TRBV5-4; tentatively, D is TRBD1 (5 bases). The length of the CDR3 is 14 residues. Germline V gives CDR1 SGHNT, CDR2 YYREEE (reference sequence). Trimming removed 7 bases at V and 0 bases at J, with 13 bases between. The full variable domain, in which reference TRBV5-4 and TRBJ1-2 provide the parts outside the CDR3, is ETGVTQSPTHLIKTRGQQVTLRCSSQSGHNTVSWYQQALGQGPQFIFQYYREEENGRGNFPPRFSGLQFPNYSSELNVNALELDDSALYLCASGSGGSNYGYTFGSGTRLTVV.

CDR3 in amino acids: CASRSGQEAFF. CDR3 DNA: TGCGCCAGCAGGTCGGGACAGGAAGCTTTCTTT. This chain uses TRBV5-1 with TRBJ1-1; 7 positions match TRBD1. Looked up from germline, CDR1 is SGHRS and CDR2 is YFSETQ. The V segment lost 5 bases and the J segment 8 bases; nucleotides outside the gene matches: 3. The CDR3 sequence is 11 residues long.

The chain uses TRBV11-2 and TRBJ2-5, with TRBD1 matching over 7 bases. The CDR3 has 16 residues. The V and J ends lost 3 bases and 5 bases, in that order; junction bases with no gene match: 12. The germline CDR1 and CDR2 sequences are SGHAT and FQNNGV. The CDR3, as DNA: TGTGCCAGCAGCTTGAAGGGGGCTGTGAGTTCGGAGACCCAGTACTTC. It is translated as CASSLKGAVSSETQYF. Looking up the rest from reference TRBV11-2 and TRBJ2-5 gives the full variable domain: EAGVAQSPRYKIIEKRQSVAFWCNPISGHATLYWYQQILGQGPKLLIQFQNNGVVDDSQLPKDRFSAERLKGVDSTLKIQPAKLEDSAVYLCASSLKGAVSSETQYFGPGTRLLVL.

This chain links TRBV19 with TRBJ2-7; 12 positions match TRBD1. The CDR3 spans 15 residues. V gave up 3 bases and J gave up 3 bases; unmatched junction bases: 3. Germline loops: CDR1 LNHDA, CDR2 SQIVND (reference sequence). The CDR3 loop reads CASSIGTGGNYEQYF. In DNA, the CDR3 is TGTGCCAGTAGTATCGGGACAGGGGGCAACTACGAGCAGTACTTC.

The rearrangement joins TRBV19 to TRBJ1-4, with TRBD1 matching over 7 bases. The germline gives CDR1 LNHDA, CDR2 SQIVND (reference sequence). The CDR3 is 15 amino acids. Trimming took 5 bases from V and 8 from J; bases not matched to a gene: 11. CDR3 residues: CASSPDRVNHEKLFF. The CDR3 DNA reads TGTGCCAGTAGTCCAGACAGGGTGAATCACGAAAAACTGTTTTTT.

This clone was seen just once. The chain combines TRBV9 with TRBJ2-4; 8 bases line up with TRBD2. V shed 3 bases and J 9 bases; nucleotides not matched to a gene: 5. This CDR3 comprises 13 residues. Germline V gives CDR1 SGDLS, CDR2 YYNGEE. The CDR3 sequence is CASSAGGASIQYF. The CDR3 nucleotides read TGTGCCAGCAGCGCCGGGGGGGCGTCCATTCAGTACTTC.

The V gene is TRBV25-1, the J gene TRBJ2-1, with D maybe TRBD2 (6 bases). V shed 4 bases and J shed 6 bases, with 13 bases lying between them. Germline CDR1 and CDR2: MGHDK and SYGVNS. CDR3 length: 14 amino acids. CDR3: CASSVGSRFNEQFF. CDR3 DNA sequence: TGTGCCAGCAGTGTCGGGAGCCGTTTCAATGAGCAGTTCTTC.